The source of this T cell receptor (beta chain) is a study of blood T cell repertoires in COVID-19. Across the study: In each case, the material was cDNA or gDNA derived from T cells, B-cell-depleted T cells, or PBMCs.

Using immunoSEQ multiplex PCR, the repertoire was profiled, and TCRdb retains in-frame clones only, with some absent. Seen here are almost 200,000 clones, about 82% observed once, and the top ten hold approximately 0.9%. CDR3 length: 11 amino acids. V lost 5 bases, J lost 8 bases, and 9 bases lay in between. Germline V gives CDR1 SNHLY, CDR2 FYNNEI. Seattle's cohort entered during active infection and was followed longitudinally. Sequencing was done on a sample of peripheral blood. The sequence was obtained from a man in his 60s with COVID-19, enrolled during active disease. The V call is TRBV2, the J call TRBJ1-1; maybe TRBD1 (5 bases). In nucleotides, the CDR3 is TGTGCCAGCAGTAGGGGTAGCGAAGCTTTCTTT. This sequence encodes CASSRGSEAFF. Looking up the rest from reference TRBV2 and TRBJ1-1 gives the full variable domain: EPEVTQTPSHQVTQMGQEVILRCVPISNHLYFYWYRQILGQKVEFLVSFYNNEISEKSEIFDDQFSVERPDGSNFTLKIRSTKLEDSAMYFCASSRGSEAFFGQGTRLTVV.